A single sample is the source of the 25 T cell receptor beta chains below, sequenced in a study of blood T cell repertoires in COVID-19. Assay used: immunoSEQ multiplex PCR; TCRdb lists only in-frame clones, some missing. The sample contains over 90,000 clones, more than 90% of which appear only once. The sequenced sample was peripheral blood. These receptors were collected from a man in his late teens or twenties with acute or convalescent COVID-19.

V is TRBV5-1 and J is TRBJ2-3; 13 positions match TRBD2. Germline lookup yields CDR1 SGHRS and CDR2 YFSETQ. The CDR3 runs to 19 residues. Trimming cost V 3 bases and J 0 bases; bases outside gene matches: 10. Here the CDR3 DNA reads TGCGCCAGCAGCTCGCCGGGACTAGCGGGACTCACTAGCACAGATACGCAGTATTTT. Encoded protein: CASSSPGLAGLTSTDTQYF.

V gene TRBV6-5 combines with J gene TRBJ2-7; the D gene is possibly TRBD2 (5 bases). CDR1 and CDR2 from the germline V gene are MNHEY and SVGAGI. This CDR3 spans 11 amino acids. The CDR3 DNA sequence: TGTTCCACGAGAGCGGCCTACGAGCAGTACTTC. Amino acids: CSTRAAYEQYF.

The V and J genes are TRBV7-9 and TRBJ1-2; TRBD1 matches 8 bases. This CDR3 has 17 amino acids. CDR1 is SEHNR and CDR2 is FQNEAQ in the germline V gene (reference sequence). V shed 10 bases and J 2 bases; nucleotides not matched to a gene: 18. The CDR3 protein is CAIPRTGQGAFNYGYTF. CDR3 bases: TGTGCCATTCCCAGGACAGGGCAAGGAGCGTTCAACTATGGCTACACCTTC.

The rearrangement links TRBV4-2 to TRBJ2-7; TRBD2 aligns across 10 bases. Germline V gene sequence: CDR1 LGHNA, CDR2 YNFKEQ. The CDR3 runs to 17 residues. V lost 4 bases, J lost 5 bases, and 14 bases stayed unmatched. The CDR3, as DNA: TGTGCCAGCAGCCCTCAGGGCAATAGCGGGAGGATAAACGAGCAGTACTTC. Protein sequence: CASSPQGNSGRINEQYF.

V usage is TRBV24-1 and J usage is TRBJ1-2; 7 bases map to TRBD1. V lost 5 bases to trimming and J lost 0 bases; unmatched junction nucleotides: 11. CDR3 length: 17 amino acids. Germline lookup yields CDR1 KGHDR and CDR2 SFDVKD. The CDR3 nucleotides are TGTGCCACCAGTGCCTCCCGGGACAGTGAAGCTAACTATGGCTACACCTTC. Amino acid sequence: CATSASRDSEANYGYTF.

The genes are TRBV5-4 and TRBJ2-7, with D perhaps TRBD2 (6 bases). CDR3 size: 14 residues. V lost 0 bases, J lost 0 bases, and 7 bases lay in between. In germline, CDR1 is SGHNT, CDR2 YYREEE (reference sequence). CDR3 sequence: CASSLGGLSYEQYF. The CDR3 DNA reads TGTGCCAGCAGCTTGGGGGGACTCTCCTACGAGCAGTACTTC.

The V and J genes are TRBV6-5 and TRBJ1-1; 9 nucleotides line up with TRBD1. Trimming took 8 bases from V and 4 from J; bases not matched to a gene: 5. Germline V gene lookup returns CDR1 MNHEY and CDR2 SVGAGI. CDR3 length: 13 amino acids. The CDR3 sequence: CASPPTGGTEAFF. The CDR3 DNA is TGTGCCAGCCCGCCGACAGGGGGCACTGAAGCTTTCTTT.

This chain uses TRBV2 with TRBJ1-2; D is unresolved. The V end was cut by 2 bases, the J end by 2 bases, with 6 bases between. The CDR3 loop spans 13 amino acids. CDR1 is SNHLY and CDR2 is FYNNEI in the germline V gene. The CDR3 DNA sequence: TGTGCCAGCAGTGAATCGCGGAACTATGGCTACACCTTC. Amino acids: CASSESRNYGYTF.

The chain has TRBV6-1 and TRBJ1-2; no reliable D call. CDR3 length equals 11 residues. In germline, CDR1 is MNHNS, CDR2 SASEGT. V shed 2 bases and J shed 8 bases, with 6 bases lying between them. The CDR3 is CASSENTGYTF. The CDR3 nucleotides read TGTGCCAGCAGTGAAAACACAGGCTACACCTTC.

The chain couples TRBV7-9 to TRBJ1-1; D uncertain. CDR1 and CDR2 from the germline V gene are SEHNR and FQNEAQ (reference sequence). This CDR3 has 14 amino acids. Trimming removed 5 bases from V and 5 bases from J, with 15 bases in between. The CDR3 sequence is CASSPAGKQTEAFF. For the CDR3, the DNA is TGTGCCAGCAGCCCCGCCGGGAAACAAACTGAAGCTTTCTTT.

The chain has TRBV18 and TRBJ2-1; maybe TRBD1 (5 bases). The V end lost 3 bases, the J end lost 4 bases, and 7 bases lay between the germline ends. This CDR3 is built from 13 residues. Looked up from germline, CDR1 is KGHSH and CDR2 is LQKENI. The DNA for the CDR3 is TGTGCCAGCTCACCTCAGGGATACAATGAGCAGTTCTTC. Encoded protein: CASSPQGYNEQFF.

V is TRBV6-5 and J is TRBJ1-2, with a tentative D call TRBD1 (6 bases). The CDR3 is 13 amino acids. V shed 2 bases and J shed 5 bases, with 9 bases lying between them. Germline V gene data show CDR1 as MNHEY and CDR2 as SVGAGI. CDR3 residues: CASSYGGAYGYTF. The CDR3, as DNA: TGTGCCAGCAGTTACGGGGGGGCTTATGGCTACACCTTC.

The CDR3 DNA follows: TGCGCCAGCAGTGAGTCAGGACAGCCTGAAGCTTTCTTT. Its protein product is CASSESGQPEAFF. The chain links TRBV10-1 to TRBJ1-1, with a weak D call TRBD1 (6 bases). This CDR3 contains 13 residues. In germline, CDR1 is WNHNN, CDR2 SYGVQD (reference sequence). Deletions cut 0 bases from V and 6 bases from J, with 8 bases between.

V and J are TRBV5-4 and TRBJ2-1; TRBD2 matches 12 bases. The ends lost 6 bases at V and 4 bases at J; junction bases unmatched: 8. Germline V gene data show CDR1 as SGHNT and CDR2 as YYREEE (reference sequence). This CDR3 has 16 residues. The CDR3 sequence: CASTAELAGGYNEQFF. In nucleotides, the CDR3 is TGTGCCAGCACTGCCGAACTAGCGGGAGGTTACAATGAGCAGTTCTTC.

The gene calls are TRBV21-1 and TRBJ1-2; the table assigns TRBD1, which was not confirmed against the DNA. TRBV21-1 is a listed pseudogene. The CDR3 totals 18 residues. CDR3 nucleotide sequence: TGTGCCAGCAGCAAAATGGGGGGACAGGGTAAATTAAACTATGGCTACACCTTC. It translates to CASSKMGGQGKLNYGYTF.

The CDR3: CASSYEYSNQPQHF. Here the CDR3 DNA reads TGTGCCAGCAGTTACGAGTATAGCAATCAGCCCCAGCATTTT. The chain employs TRBV27 and TRBJ1-5, with D unresolved. With 4 bases removed from V and 0 bases from J, the gap between germline ends came to 7 bases. CDR1 is MNHEY and CDR2 is SMNVEV in the germline V gene (reference sequence). This CDR3 region has 14 residues.

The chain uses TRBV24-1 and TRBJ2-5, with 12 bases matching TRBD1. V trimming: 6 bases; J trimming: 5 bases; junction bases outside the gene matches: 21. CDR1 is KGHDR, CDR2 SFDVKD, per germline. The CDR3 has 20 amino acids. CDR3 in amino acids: CATSPTLGRLGTGGEETQYF. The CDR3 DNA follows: TGTGCCACCAGTCCCACGTTGGGCCGTCTTGGGACAGGGGGCGAGGAGACCCAGTACTTC.

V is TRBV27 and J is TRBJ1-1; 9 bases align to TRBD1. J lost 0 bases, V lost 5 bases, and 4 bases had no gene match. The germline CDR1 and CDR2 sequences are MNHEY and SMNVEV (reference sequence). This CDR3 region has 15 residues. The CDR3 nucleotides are TGTGCCAGCAGTCCACGGACAGGGGTGAACACTGAAGCTTTCTTT. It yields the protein CASSPRTGVNTEAFF.

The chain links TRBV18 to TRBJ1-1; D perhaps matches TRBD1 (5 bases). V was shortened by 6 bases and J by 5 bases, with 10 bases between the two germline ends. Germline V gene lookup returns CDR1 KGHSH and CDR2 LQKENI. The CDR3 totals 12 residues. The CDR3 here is CASSWGGTEAFF. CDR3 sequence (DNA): TGTGCCAGCTCCTGGGGGGGAACTGAAGCTTTCTTT.

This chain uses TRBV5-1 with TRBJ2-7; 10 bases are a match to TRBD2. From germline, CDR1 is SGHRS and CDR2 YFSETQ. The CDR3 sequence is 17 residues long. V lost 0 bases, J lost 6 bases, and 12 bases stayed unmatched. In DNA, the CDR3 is TGCGCCAGCAGCTTGGTGCCCAGCGGGGGGGCCTCAGGCGAGCAGTACTTC. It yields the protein CASSLVPSGGASGEQYF.

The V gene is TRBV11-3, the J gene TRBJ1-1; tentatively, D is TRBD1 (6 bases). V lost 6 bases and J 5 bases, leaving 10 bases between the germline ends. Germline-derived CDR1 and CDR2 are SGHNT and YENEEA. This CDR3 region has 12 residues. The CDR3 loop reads CASSFGQTEAFF. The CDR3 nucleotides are TGTGCCAGCAGTTTTGGACAGACTGAAGCTTTCTTT.

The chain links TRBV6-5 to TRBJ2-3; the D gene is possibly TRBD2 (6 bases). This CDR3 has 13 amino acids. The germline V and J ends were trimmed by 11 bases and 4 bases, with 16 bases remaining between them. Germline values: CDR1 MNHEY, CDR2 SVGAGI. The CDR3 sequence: CAHGGINPDTQYF. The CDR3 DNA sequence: TGTGCCCATGGGGGGATTAACCCAGATACGCAGTATTTT.

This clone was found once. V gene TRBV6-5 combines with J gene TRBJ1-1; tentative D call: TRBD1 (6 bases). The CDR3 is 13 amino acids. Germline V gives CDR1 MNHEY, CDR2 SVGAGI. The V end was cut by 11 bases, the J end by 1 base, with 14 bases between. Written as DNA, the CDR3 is TGTGCCGGCCAACGGACAGAGAACACTGAAGCTTTCTTT. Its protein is CAGQRTENTEAFF.

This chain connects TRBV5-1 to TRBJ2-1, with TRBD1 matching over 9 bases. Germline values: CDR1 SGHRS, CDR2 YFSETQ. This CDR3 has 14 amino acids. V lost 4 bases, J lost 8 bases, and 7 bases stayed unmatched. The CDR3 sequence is CASSTDRGEDEQFF. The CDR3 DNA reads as TGCGCCAGCAGCACGGACAGGGGCGAGGATGAGCAGTTCTTC.

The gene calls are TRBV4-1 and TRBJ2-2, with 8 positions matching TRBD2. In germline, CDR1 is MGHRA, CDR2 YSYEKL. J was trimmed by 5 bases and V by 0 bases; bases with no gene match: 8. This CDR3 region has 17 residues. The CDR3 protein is CASSQEGSGSGTGELFF. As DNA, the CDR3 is TGCGCCAGCAGCCAAGAAGGAAGCGGGAGTGGTACCGGGGAGCTGTTTTTT.